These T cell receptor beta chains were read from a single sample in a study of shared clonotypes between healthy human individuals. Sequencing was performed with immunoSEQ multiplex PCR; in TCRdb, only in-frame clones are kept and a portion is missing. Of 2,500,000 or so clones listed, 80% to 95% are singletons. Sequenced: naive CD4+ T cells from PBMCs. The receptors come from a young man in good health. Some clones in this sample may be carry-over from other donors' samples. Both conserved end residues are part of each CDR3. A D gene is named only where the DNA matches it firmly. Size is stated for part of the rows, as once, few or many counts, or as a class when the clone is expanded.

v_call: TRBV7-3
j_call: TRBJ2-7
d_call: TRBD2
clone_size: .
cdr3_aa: CASSLGREGDEQYF
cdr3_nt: TGTGCCAGCAGCTTAGGGCGGGAGGGGGACGAGCAGTACTTC

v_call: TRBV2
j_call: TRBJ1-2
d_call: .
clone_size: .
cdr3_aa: CASTTNYGYTF
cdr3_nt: TGTGCCAGCACAACTAACTATGGCTACACCTTC

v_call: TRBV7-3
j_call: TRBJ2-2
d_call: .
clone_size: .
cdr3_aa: CASSLTIGAATGELFF
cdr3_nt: TGTGCCAGCAGCTTAACGATTGGCGCCGCTACCGGGGAGCTGTTTTTT

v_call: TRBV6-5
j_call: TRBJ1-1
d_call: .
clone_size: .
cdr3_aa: CASRVGISGVTEAFF
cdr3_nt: TGTGCCAGCAGAGTGGGGATTTCCGGGGTCACTGAAGCTTTCTTT

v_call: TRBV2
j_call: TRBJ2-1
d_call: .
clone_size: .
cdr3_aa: CASNGVANEQFF
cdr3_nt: TGTGCCAGCAATGGGGTGGCGAATGAGCAGTTCTTC

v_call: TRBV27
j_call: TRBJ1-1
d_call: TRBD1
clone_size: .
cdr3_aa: CASSDQDRGVDTEAFF
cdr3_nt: TGTGCCAGCAGTGACCAGGACAGGGGAGTCGACACTGAAGCTTTCTTT

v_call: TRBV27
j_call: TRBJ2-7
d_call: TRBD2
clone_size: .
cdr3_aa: CASSGWLAGPYEQYF
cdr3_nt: TGTGCCAGCAGCGGGTGGCTAGCGGGGCCCTACGAGCAGTACTTC

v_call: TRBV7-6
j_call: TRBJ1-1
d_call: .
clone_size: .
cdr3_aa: CASSFDWNTEAFF
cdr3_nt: TGTGCCAGCAGCTTCGACTGGAACACTGAAGCTTTCTTT

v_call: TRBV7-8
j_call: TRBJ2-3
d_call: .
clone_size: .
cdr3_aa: CASSLFVNKPTDTQYF
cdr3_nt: TGTGCCAGCAGCTTATTTGTGAACAAACCCACAGATACGCAGTATTTT

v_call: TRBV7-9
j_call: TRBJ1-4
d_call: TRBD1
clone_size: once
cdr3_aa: CASSPRDSHLGANEKLFF
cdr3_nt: TGTGCCAGCAGCCCAAGGGACAGCCATCTCGGGGCTAATGAAAAACTGTTTTTT

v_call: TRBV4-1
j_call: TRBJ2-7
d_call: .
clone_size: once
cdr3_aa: CASSQDTGSPAEQYF
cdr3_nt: TGCGCCAGCAGCCAAGATACCGGGAGTCCCGCCGAGCAGTACTTC

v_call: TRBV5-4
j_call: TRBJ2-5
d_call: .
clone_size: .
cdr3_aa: CASSRGSLQETQYF
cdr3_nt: TGTGCCAGCAGCCGGGGAAGTCTCCAAGAGACCCAGTACTTC

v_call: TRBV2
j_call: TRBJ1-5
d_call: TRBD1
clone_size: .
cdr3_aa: CASSTDREQPQHF
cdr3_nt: TGTGCCAGCAGTACCGACAGGGAACAGCCCCAGCATTTT